Reported below is one T cell receptor beta chain. Germline assignment: CDR1 SGHKS and CDR2 YYEKEE (reference sequence). The CDR3 consists of 17 residues. The V end was cut by 0 bases, the J end by 5 bases, with 15 bases between. The data were obtained in a study of blood T cell repertoires in COVID-19. Study-level information: Some COVID-19 samples were acute and others convalescent; all came from the United States, Italy and Spain. PBMCs, B-cell-depleted T cells, or T cells were the source of the cDNA or gDNA that made up the material.

Original processing notes: Estimation of nucleated cell counts was performed using reference gene primer amplification. The table came from immunoSEQ multiplex PCR; TCRdb's copy has only in-frame clones and leaves some out. V and J calls and clone size are those listed in that table; D and trimming were worked out from the DNA. The sample shows under 200,000 clones, approximately 87% of them seen only once. Seattle's cohort entered during active infection and was followed longitudinally. This chain uses TRBV5-5 with TRBJ1-6; D is unclear. The clonotype comes from an older woman with COVID-19, enrolled during active disease. The sample comprised peripheral blood. DNA of the CDR3: TGTGCCAGCAGCTTGGATGGTTCGGGTTCGGATAATTCACCCCTCCACTTT. It translates to CASSLDGSGSDNSPLHF.